The rows below give T cell receptor beta chains drawn from one sample of a study of blood T cells in healthy people across ages. TCRdb re-analysed the 5' RACE reads in MiXCR, keeping a single row per CDR3 protein. The table lists around 1,700,000 distinct CDR3 sequences, 28% of them singletons. What was sequenced was blood. Receptors originate from a woman in her 30s in good health. CDR3s include the opening cysteine and the closing phenylalanine or tryptophan. Fields, in order: V gene, CDR3 length, clone size, D gene, J gene, CDR3 protein, CDR3 DNA. A D gene is named only where the DNA matches it firmly. Only part of the rows carry a size: once, few, many, or a class if the clone is expanded.

TRBV7-2	15	few	TRBD1	TRBJ2-4	CASSLARRTGLIQYF	TGTGCCAGCAGCTTAGCGCGACGGACAGGGTTGATTCAGTACTTC
TRBV7-6	16	.	.	TRBJ1-1	CASSLADPSENTEAFF	TGTGCCAGCAGCTTAGCGGACCCCTCTGAGAACACTGAAGCTTTCTTT
TRBV20-1	13	few	.	TRBJ2-7	CSAFGRLYNEQYF	TGCAGTGCCTTCGGGCGGCTCTACAATGAGCAGTACTTC
TRBV29-1	13	.	.	TRBJ2-7	CSSGYSMYNEQYF	TGCAGCAGCGGGTACTCCATGTACAATGAGCAGTACTTC
TRBV7-9	14	few	TRBD2	TRBJ2-1	CAISPPAGGDEQFF	TGTGCCATCAGCCCCCCGGCGGGAGGGGATGAGCAGTTCTTC
TRBV2	12	.	.	TRBJ2-5	CASRTLGETQYF	TGTGCCAGCAGAACCTTGGGAGAGACCCAGTACTTC
TRBV5-1	16	.	.	TRBJ2-6	CASSPDQSSGANVLTF	TGCGCCAGCAGCCCGGATCAAAGCTCTGGGGCCAACGTCCTGACTTTC
TRBV30	13	few	.	TRBJ1-1	CAWTWDTNTEAFF	TGTGCCTGGACCTGGGACACTAACACTGAAGCTTTCTTT
TRBV29-1	11	.	.	TRBJ1-2	CSVELDHGYTF	TGCAGCGTTGAATTGGACCATGGCTACACCTTC
TRBV12-3/TRBV12-4	15	.	.	TRBJ2-1	CASSLPRGVYNEQFF	TGTGCCAGCAGTTTGCCCCGGGGCGTATACAATGAGCAGTTCTTC
TRBV19	15	.	TRBD1	TRBJ2-2	CASGPGDRDSGELFF	TGTGCCAGTGGGCCCGGGGACAGGGATTCCGGGGAGCTGTTTTTT
TRBV7-6	15	few	TRBD1	TRBJ2-5	CASSPGQGVGEAQYF	TGTGCCAGCAGCCCCGGACAGGGCGTGGGGGAGGCCCAGTACTTC
TRBV4-3	15	.	.	TRBJ2-7	CASSQEARGSYEQYF	TGCGCCAGCAGCCAAGAGGCCAGGGGCTCCTACGAGCAGTACTTC
TRBV7-2	15	few	.	TRBJ1-5	CASSFSQGGDQPQHF	TGTGCCAGCAGCTTTTCCCAGGGAGGCGATCAGCCCCAGCATTTT
TRBV18	13	.	.	TRBJ1-1	CASSPLGLTEAFF	TGTGCCAGCTCGCCATTAGGGCTGACTGAAGCTTTCTTT
TRBV28	15	.	TRBD1	TRBJ1-2	CASQAGYRGQGRYTF	TGTGCCAGCCAGGCGGGGTACAGGGGGCAGGGGCGCTACACCTTC
TRBV5-1	16	few	TRBD1	TRBJ2-7	CASSRGTGTTSGEQYF	TGCGCCAGCAGCAGGGGGACAGGGACGACCTCCGGCGAGCAGTACTTC